These T cell receptor beta chains were read from a single sample in a study of blood T cell repertoires in COVID-19. Measured with immunoSEQ multiplex PCR; TCRdb has only the in-frame clones, and not every one. The data contain under 300,000 clones, approximately 85% of them singletons. The source material was peripheral blood. The receptors stem from a woman younger than 45 with acute or convalescent COVID-19. Each CDR3 is given with its conserved first and last residue. D genes are given only for firm matches. For some rows the clone size is stated as once, few or many, or as a class when expanded; others skip it.

CDR3nt | CDR3aa | j_gene | d_gene | v_gene | abundance
TGCAGCGTTGAAGATCCCGGACTAGTGGGCGGGGAGCTGTTTTTT | CSVEDPGLVGGELFF | TRBJ2-2 | TRBD2 | TRBV29-1 | .
TGTGCCAGCAGCTTAGGGAGGACTAGCGGGCCCAGGGGGACCGGGGAGCTGTTTTTT | CASSLGRTSGPRGTGELFF | TRBJ2-2 | TRBD2 | TRBV7-2 | .
TGTGCCTGGGGAGGCCCGTGGCGGGAAAAACTGTTTTTT | CAWGGPWREKLFF | TRBJ1-4 | . | TRBV30 | .
TGCGCCAGCTCGATACGGTTCAATGAGCAGTTCTTC | CASSIRFNEQFF | TRBJ2-1 | . | TRBV5-1 | .
TGTGCCAGCAGTTACGGGGGGCCGGGACAGGGGAACAATGAGCAGTTCTTC | CASSYGGPGQGNNEQFF | TRBJ2-1 | TRBD1 | TRBV6-2/TRBV6-3 | once
TGTGCCAGCAGTTTGGGACAGGGATTTGAGACCCAGTACTTC | CASSLGQGFETQYF | TRBJ2-5 | TRBD1 | TRBV27 | .
TGTGCCAGCAGAGGAAACCGGGACAGGGTCGTCGGAAACACCATATATTTT | CASRGNRDRVVGNTIYF | TRBJ1-3 | TRBD1 | TRBV7-3 | .
TGTGCCAGCACCGACAGACCCAGGGAAACTTATGGCTACACCTTC | CASTDRPRETYGYTF | TRBJ1-2 | . | TRBV7-9 | .
TGTGCCAGCAGCGTAGGTGGGGGCCCTGAAGCTTTCTTT | CASSVGGGPEAFF | TRBJ1-1 | . | TRBV9 | .
TGTGCCACCAGCCCAGGGACTAGCGGTACAGATACGCAGTATTTT | CATSPGTSGTDTQYF | TRBJ2-3 | TRBD2 | TRBV24-1 | .
TGCAGCGTTGCTAGCGGGAGGGAACGTACGCAGTATTTT | CSVASGRERTQYF | TRBJ2-3 | TRBD2 | TRBV29-1 | .
TGTGCCAGCAGCCAAGAGGGACTAGCGGGAGTTGGTGCGAACACCGGGGAGCTGTTTTTT | CASSQEGLAGVGANTGELFF | TRBJ2-2 | TRBD2 | TRBV4-2 | .
TGTGCCAGCAGCCTTCGACTAGCGGGCACAGATACGCAGTATTTT | CASSLRLAGTDTQYF | TRBJ2-3 | TRBD2 | TRBV14 | .
TGTGCCAGCAGCGTAACCGGGACAGGGGAAGGCTACACCTTC | CASSVTGTGEGYTF | TRBJ1-2 | TRBD1 | TRBV9 | .
TGTGCCAGCAGCCTATCAATCACGGACAGGTTGAACACTGAAGCTTTCTTT | CASSLSITDRLNTEAFF | TRBJ1-1 | TRBD1 | TRBV11-3 | .
TGTGCCAGTCGCAGGGGAAGCTATGGCTACACCTTC | CASRRGSYGYTF | TRBJ1-2 | . | TRBV13 | once
TGTGCCAGCTCACCACTTAGGTCGTCAGGATCACGTAGCACAGATACGCAGTATTTT | CASSPLRSSGSRSTDTQYF | TRBJ2-3 | . | TRBV18 | once
TGTGCCAGCAGCCAAGAAGAGCGTCATTGCTACGAGCAGTACTTC | CASSQEERHCYEQYF | TRBJ2-7 | . | TRBV3-1/TRBV3-2 | .